This TCR beta chain was captured in a study of CD8 T cells in ankylosing spondylitis. Study-level points and caveats: Significantly higher representation of disease-linked clones was reported for matched ankylosing spondylitis synovial fluid.

As concerns this clonotype: The target antigen is unknown.

The germline V gene encodes CDR1 MNHEY and CDR2 SVGEGT. The CDR3 has 15 residues. V shed 0 bases and J shed 0 bases, with 9 bases lying between them. From the 5' RACE reads, TCRdb called clonotypes with MiXCR, one entry per CDR3 protein. This sample yields hundreds of thousands of distinct CDR3 sequences, of which 30% to 35% are seen a single time; approximately 4% belongs to the top ten. This sequence joins TRBV6-2 or TRBV6-3 and TRBJ2-7, with D unresolved. The TCR comes from a male donor with ankylosing spondylitis or in good health (not recorded which). Sequenced sample: blood, either unsorted or a sorted T cell fraction (not recorded which). DNA for the CDR3: TGTGCCAGCAGTTACTCGAGGCAGGACTCCTACGAGCAGTACTTC. Protein: CASSYSRQDSYEQYF.